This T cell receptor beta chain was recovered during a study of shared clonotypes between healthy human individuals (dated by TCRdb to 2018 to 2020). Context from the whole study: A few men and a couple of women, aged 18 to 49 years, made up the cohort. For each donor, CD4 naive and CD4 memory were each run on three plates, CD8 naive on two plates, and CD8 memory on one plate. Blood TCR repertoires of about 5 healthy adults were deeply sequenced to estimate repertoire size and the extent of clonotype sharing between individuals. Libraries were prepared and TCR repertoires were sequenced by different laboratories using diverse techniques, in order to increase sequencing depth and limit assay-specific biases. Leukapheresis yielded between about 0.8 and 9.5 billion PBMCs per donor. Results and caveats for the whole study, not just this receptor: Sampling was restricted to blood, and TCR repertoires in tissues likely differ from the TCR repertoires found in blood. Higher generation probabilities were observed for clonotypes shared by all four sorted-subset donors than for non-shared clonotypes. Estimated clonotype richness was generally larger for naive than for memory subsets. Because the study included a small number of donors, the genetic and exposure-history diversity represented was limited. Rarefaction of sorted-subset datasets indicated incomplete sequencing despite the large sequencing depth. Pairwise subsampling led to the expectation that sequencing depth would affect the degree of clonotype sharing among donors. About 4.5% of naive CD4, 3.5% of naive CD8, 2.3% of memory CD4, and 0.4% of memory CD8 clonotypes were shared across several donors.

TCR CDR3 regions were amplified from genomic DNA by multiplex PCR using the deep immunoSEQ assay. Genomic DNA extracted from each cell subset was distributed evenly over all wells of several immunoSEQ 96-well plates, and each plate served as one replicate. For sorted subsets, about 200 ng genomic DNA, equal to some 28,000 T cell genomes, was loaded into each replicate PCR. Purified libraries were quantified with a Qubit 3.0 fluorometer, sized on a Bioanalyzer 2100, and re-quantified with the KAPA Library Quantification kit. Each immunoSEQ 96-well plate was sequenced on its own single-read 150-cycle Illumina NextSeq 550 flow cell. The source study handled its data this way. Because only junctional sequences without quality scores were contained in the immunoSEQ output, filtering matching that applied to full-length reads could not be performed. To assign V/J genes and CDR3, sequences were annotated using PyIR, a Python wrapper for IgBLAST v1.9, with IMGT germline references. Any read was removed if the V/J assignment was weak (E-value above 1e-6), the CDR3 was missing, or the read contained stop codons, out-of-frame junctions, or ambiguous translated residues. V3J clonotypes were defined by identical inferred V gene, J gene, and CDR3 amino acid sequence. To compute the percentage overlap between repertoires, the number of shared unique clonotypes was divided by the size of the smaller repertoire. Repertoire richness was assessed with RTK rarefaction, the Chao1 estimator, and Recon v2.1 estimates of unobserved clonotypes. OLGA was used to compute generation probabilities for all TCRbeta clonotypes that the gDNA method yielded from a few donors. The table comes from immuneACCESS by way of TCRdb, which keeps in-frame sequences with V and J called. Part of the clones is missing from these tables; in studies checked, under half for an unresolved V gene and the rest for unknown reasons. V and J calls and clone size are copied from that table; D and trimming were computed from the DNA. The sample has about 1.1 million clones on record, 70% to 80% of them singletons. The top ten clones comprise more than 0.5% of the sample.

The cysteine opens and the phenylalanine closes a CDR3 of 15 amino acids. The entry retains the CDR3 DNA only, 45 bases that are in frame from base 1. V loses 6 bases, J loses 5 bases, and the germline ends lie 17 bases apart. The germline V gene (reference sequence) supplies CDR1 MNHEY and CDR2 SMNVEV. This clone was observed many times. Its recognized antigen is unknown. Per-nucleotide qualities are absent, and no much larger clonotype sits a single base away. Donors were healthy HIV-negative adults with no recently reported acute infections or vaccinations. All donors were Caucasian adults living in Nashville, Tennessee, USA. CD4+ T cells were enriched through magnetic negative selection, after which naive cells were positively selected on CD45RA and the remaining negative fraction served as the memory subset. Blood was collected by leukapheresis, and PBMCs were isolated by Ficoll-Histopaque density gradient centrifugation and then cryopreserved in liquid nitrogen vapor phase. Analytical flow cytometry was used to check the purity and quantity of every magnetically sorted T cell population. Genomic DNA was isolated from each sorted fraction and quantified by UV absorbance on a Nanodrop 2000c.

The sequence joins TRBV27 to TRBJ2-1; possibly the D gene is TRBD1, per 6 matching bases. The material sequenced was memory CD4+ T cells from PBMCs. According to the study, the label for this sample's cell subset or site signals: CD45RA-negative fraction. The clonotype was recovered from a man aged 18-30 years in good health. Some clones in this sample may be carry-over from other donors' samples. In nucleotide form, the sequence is TGTGCCAGCAGCCAAACCCCCACAGGGAACAATGAGCAGTTCTTC. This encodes CASSQTPTGNNEQFF.